Listed below are T cell receptor beta chains from one sample, sequenced in a study of T cell responses to AZD1222 COVID-19 vaccine. Libraries were prepared by immunoSEQ multiplex PCR; TCRdb keeps only in-frame clonotypes and omits some of them. This sample has about 140,000 clones, with around 90% found just once. Source: peripheral blood, taken on day 0 of AZD1222 vaccination. These receptor sequences come from an adult in good health. Both conserved end residues are part of each CDR3.

CDR3,V,J
CATSVGPVSGANVLTF,TRBV15,TRBJ2-6
CASSGAGPGQETQYF,TRBV9,TRBJ2-5
CASSPRTDYEQYF,TRBV7-9,TRBJ2-7
CASSQRDFGYTF,TRBV3-1/TRBV3-2,TRBJ1-2
CASSQAGYEETQYF,TRBV4-1,TRBJ2-5
CASTRGGDGDQPQHF,TRBV19,TRBJ1-5
CASSEQAGLYNSPLHF,TRBV2,TRBJ1-6
CASSFNEKLFF,TRBV28,TRBJ1-4
CASSFRGMTDTQYF,TRBV19,TRBJ2-3
CASSPGLNQPQHF,TRBV18,TRBJ1-5
CASSEDSSYNSPLHF,TRBV2,TRBJ1-6
CASSLAGSNQPQHF,TRBV7-9,TRBJ1-5
CASSLSGRLYNEQFF,TRBV3-1/TRBV3-2,TRBJ2-1
CASSPTGTGANVLTF,TRBV18,TRBJ2-6
CASSVAPDRGETQYF,TRBV9,TRBJ2-5
CASSMDSYQPQHF,TRBV6-5,TRBJ1-5
CASLLIGQETQYF,TRBV6-5,TRBJ2-5
CAISTGSENIQYF,TRBV10-3,TRBJ2-4
CATSRENADTQYF,TRBV15,TRBJ2-3
CASSPSGQPSGNTIYF,TRBV18,TRBJ1-3
CASSLAMGRAGKLFF,TRBV7-2,TRBJ1-4
CASSHSGQGWGAFF,TRBV13,TRBJ1-1
CASSPQRQGAGEKLFF,TRBV18,TRBJ1-4
CASSPRRDSPLHF,TRBV6-5,TRBJ1-6
CASSFRISGNTIYF,TRBV28,TRBJ1-3
CASSDSIRASYNEQFF,TRBV6-4,TRBJ2-1
CASSPVGRAGQFF,TRBV18,TRBJ2-1
CASSRGEAHEQFF,TRBV7-9,TRBJ2-1
CASSFPSGARRFF,TRBV7-2,TRBJ2-1
CASSQEVSEWGTQYF,TRBV4-1,TRBJ2-5
CSVRGPVTEAFF,TRBV29-1,TRBJ1-1
CASRLGGGTEYQETQYF,TRBV28,TRBJ2-5
CASSWSSSNQPQHF,TRBV28,TRBJ1-5
CASSFQRTDTQYF,TRBV12-3/TRBV12-4,TRBJ2-3
CASSQVAEQRRGLGYGYTF,TRBV4-1,TRBJ1-2
CASSDYALGNTEAFF,TRBV10-1,TRBJ1-1
CASSQGGGRQPQHF,TRBV3-1/TRBV3-2,TRBJ1-5
CASDRRGGREAFF,TRBV28,TRBJ1-1
CASSLGRGTNSPLHF,TRBV13,TRBJ1-6
CASSQDGGWGRTEAFF,TRBV3-1/TRBV3-2,TRBJ1-1
CASEGFRNEQFF,TRBV27,TRBJ2-1
CASSKAGQLVTSTDTQYF,TRBV21-1,TRBJ2-3
CARLPITRIYEQYF,TRBV7-9,TRBJ2-7
CASSQDGNVNYGYTF,TRBV4-2,TRBJ1-2
CASSLHEKGVEQFF,TRBV5-1,TRBJ2-1
CASSGNRGRATGELFF,TRBV9,TRBJ2-2
CASSPRGSRERTEAFF,TRBV7-9,TRBJ1-1
CASGLGTGAGKIGLGQFF,TRBV12-5,TRBJ2-1
CASRGSGNQPQHF,TRBV27,TRBJ1-5
CASSLTGGLQEAFF,TRBV7-3,TRBJ1-1
CAWSGRSSGNTIYF,TRBV30,TRBJ1-3